The clone carrying this TCR beta chain has a handful of counts. Its antigen remains unidentified. TCRdb reanalysed the 5' RACE reads using MiXCR and keeps one entry per CDR3 protein. The table shows some 10,000 distinct CDR3 sequences, with roughly 13% occurring only once. The data originate from a study of spatial heterogeneity in lung cancer. The CDR3 spans 14 residues. Germline CDR1 and CDR2: WNHNN and SYGVQD (reference sequence). Trimming removed 4 bases from V and 4 bases from J, with 13 bases in between. Study-wide findings and caveats: Higher tumor mutation counts went along with higher counts of expanded intratumoral alpha and beta TCRs.

The time point here: sample taken at primary tumor resection. The sequences come from lung tumor tissue, collected at surgery. The V call is TRBV10-1, the J call TRBJ2-5, with D perhaps TRBD1 or TRBD2 (5 bases each). This clonotype originated in a male donor with early-stage non-small cell lung cancer. CDR3 in amino acids: CASSAGPWGETQYF. CDR3 DNA: TGCGCCAGCAGTGCGGGGCCCTGGGGAGAGACCCAGTACTTC.